The clone carrying this T cell receptor beta chain was picked up a small number of times. Patients from Seattle were sampled longitudinally, starting during active infection. Produced via immunoSEQ multiplex PCR; TCRdb's table is partial and in-frame only. The sample has about 270,000 clones; 65% to 85% are singletons. This sample was taken from a study of blood T cell repertoires in COVID-19. Study-wide context: The United States, Italy and Spain provided the acute and convalescent COVID-19 samples.

CDR1 MGHDK and CDR2 SYGVNS come from the germline V gene. The V and J ends lost 5 bases and 6 bases respectively, with 14 bases between them. CDR3 length equals 14 residues. Specimen: peripheral blood. V and J are TRBV25-1 and TRBJ2-1; TRBD1 might be the D (5 bases). The sequence came from a human donor with COVID-19, enrolled during active disease. The donor label of this sample is uncertain. CDR3 in DNA: TGTGCCAGCAGTCCTCGGTCAGGGCTCAATGAGCAGTTCTTC. Amino acids: CASSPRSGLNEQFF.